This T cell receptor (beta chain) is from a study of cytomegalovirus exposure and HLA in healthy donors. Trimming took off 6 bases at V and 4 bases at J, with 12 bases between the two ends. CDR1 and CDR2 from the germline V gene are MDHEN and SYDVKM. This CDR3 comprises 13 residues. Comment on this clone: No antigen is known for it.

The PCR had 60 Vbeta and 13 Jbeta primers. In the authors' workflow: Later reanalysis found tens of millions of unique TCR beta chains, 10 million to 14 million of them shared. Assay used: immunoSEQ multiplex PCR; TCRdb lists only in-frame clones, some missing. V, J and clone size are taken as reported in that table, and D and trimming were inferred from the DNA itself. The sample has 160,000 or so clones; about 69% are singletons. Study-wide points: Equally common other TCR beta chains were less clonally expanded than HLA-associated ones, a later analysis found.

This rearrangement joins TRBV28 to TRBJ2-5; possibly TRBD1 for D (5 bases). The sample taken for sequencing was PBMCs. This sequence originates from a human donor in good health. CDR3 coding DNA: TGTGCCAGCAGAGAAGCAGGGTCAGAGACCCAGTACTTC. Protein product: CASREAGSETQYF.